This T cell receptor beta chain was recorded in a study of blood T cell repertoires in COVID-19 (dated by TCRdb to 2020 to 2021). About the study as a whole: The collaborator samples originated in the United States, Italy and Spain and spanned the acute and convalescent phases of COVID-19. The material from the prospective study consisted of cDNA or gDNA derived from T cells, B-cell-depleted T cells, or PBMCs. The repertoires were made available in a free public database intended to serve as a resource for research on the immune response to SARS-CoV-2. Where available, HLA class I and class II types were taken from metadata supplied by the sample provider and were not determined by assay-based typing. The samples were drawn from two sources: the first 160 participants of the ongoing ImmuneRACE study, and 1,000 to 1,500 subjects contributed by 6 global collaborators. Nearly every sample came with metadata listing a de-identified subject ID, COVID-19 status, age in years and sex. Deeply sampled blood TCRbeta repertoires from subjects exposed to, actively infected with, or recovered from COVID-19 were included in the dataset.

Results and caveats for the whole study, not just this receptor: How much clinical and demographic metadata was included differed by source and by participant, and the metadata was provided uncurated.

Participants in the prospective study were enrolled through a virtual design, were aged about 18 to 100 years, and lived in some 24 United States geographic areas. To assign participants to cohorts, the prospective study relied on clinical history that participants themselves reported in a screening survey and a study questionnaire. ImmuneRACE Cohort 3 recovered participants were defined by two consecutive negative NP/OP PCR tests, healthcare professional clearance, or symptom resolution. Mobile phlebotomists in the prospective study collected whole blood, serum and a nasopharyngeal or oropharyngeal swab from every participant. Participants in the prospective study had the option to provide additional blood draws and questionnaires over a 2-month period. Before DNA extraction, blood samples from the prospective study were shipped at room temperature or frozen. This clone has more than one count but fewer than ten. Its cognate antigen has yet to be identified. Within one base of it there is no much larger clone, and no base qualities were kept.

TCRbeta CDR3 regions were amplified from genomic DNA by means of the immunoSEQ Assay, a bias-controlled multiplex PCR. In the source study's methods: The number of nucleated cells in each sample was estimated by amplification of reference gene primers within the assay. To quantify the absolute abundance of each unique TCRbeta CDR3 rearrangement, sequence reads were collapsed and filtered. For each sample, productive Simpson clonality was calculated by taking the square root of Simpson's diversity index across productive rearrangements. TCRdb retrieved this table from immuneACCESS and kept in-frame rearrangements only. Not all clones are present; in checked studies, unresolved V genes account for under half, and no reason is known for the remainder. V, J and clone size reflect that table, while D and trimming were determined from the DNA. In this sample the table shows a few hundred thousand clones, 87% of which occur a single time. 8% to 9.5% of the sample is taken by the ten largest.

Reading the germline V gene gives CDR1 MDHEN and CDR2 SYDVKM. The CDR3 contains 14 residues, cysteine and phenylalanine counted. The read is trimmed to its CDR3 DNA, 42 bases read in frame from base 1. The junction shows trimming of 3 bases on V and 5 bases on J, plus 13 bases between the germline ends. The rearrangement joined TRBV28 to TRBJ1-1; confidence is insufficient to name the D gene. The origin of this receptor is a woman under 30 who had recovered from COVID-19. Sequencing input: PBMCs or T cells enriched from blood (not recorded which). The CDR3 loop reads CASSLRGWMTEAFF. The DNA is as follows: TGTGCCAGCAGTTTGAGAGGTTGGATGACTGAAGCTTTCTTT.